A single sample gave rise to the 20 T cell receptor beta chains below, sequenced in a study of blood T cell repertoires in COVID-19. Using immunoSEQ multiplex PCR, the repertoire was profiled, and TCRdb retains in-frame clones only, with some absent. The repertoire holds around 250,000 clones, with 80% to 90% as singletons. What was sequenced was peripheral blood. The receptors here all came from a man older than 75 with acute or convalescent COVID-19.

The gene calls are TRBV7-2 and TRBJ1-2; 9 bases match TRBD1. This CDR3 is built from 15 residues. Germline V gene sequence: CDR1 SGHTA, CDR2 FQGNSA. The V gene end was trimmed by 5 bases and the J gene end by 6 bases; junction bases not matched to a gene: 10. In nucleotides, the CDR3 is TGTGCCAGCAGCCTTTCGGGACAGGGAGGCCATGGCTACACCTTC. Residues: CASSLSGQGGHGYTF.

This sequence joins TRBV28 and TRBJ2-1, with TRBD2 matching 9 bases. The V gene end was trimmed by 3 bases and the J gene end by 6 bases; junction bases not matched to a gene: 6. This CDR3 comprises 15 residues. Germline V CDR1 and CDR2: MDHEN, SYDVKM. CDR3 bases: TGTGCCAGCAGTTTGACTAGCGGTGGGTCCAATGAGCAGTTCTTC. Protein sequence: CASSLTSGGSNEQFF. Full variable domain (remainder filled in from reference TRBV28 and TRBJ2-1): DVKVTQSSRYLVKRTGEKVFLECVQDMDHENMFWYRQDPGLGLRLIYFSYDVKMKEKGDIPEGYSVSREKKERFSLILESASTNQTSMYLCASSLTSGGSNEQFFGPGTRLTVL.

The chain uses TRBV25-1 and TRBJ2-7; tentative D call: TRBD1 (6 bases). The germline V gene encodes CDR1 MGHDK and CDR2 SYGVNS. V gave up 3 bases and J gave up 2 bases, with 11 bases separating them. The CDR3 consists of 14 residues. The CDR3 region is CASSDPGVAYEQYF. CDR3 in DNA: TGTGCCAGCAGTGACCCAGGGGTCGCCTACGAGCAGTACTTC.

The rearrangement uses TRBV27 and TRBJ1-2, with TRBD1 matching 10 bases. This CDR3 region has 16 residues. Per the germline V gene, CDR1 is MNHEY and CDR2 is SMNVEV (reference sequence). J gave up 8 bases and V 5 bases, and 14 bases lay outside the gene matches. The CDR3 nucleotides read TGTGCCAGCAGTACCTTCGAGGGACAGGGGTTAGGAGGCTACACCTTC. Its translation is CASSTFEGQGLGGYTF.

The genes are TRBV29-1 and TRBJ2-7, with D perhaps TRBD2 (6 bases). Germline-derived CDR1 and CDR2 are SQVTM and ANQGSEA. V was trimmed by 2 bases and J by 4 bases, leaving 21 bases between them. The CDR3 totals 16 residues. CDR3 nucleotide sequence: TGCAGCGTTGAAAAGAGTCAGGGCGGGAACGAATACGAGCAGTACTTC. The encoded protein is CSVEKSQGGNEYEQYF.

The V gene is TRBV24-1, the J gene TRBJ2-2; 7 positions agree with TRBD1. Germline V gene sequence: CDR1 KGHDR, CDR2 SFDVKD. The CDR3 has 18 amino acids. V lost 4 bases to trimming and J lost 1 base; unmatched junction nucleotides: 11. CDR3 bases: TGTGCCACCAGTGACGTCCGACAGGGTGAGGGGAACACCGGGGAGCTGTTTTTT. It codes for CATSDVRQGEGNTGELFF.

The chain links TRBV28 to TRBJ1-1; 8 bases align to TRBD1. Germline-derived CDR1 and CDR2 are MDHEN and SYDVKM. The CDR3 covers 17 residues. With V trimmed by 4 bases and J by 7 bases, 17 bases remained unmatched. This CDR3 is CASSSAGRTGLSNEAFF. The CDR3 DNA follows: TGTGCCAGCAGTTCTGCGGGTCGGACAGGGCTTTCGAATGAAGCTTTCTTT.

Turning to this clone: The junction differs from germline at one of its ends, possibly a read error. CDR3 in amino acids: CASRRRTGGNQPQHF. The DNA for the CDR3 is TGTGCCAGCAGGCGACGGACAGGGGGCAACCAGCCCCAGCATTTT. The chain links TRBV11-3 to TRBJ1-5, with TRBD1 matching 11 bases. Germline lookup yields CDR1 SGHNT and CDR2 YENEEA. The CDR3 sequence is 15 residues long.

The chain uses TRBV5-1 and TRBJ2-1; 7 bases agree with TRBD1. The CDR3 covers 15 residues. CDR1 is SGHRS, CDR2 YFSETQ, per germline. V gave up 5 bases and J gave up 4 bases; unmatched junction bases: 9. CDR3 DNA sequence: TGCGCCAGCAGTAGGGCCGGGACAGTATACAATGAGCAGTTCTTC. Translating it yields CASSRAGTVYNEQFF.

This chain connects TRBV19 to TRBJ2-7; D is uncertain. Germline V gives CDR1 LNHDA, CDR2 SQIVND (reference sequence). The V and J ends lost 9 bases and 6 bases respectively, with 21 bases between them. This CDR3 region has 14 residues. The CDR3 sequence is CASIREAPIREQYF. In DNA, the CDR3 is TGTGCCAGCATCCGTGAGGCCCCCATTCGCGAGCAGTACTTC. Combining the CDR3 with reference TRBV19 and TRBJ2-7 gives the whole variable domain DGGITQSPKYLFRKEGQNVTLSCEQNLNHDAMYWYRQDPGQGLRLIYYSQIVNDFQKGDIAEGYSVSREKKESFPLTVTSAQKNPTAFYLCASIREAPIREQYFGPGTRLTVT.

J is TRBJ1-5 and V is TRBV6-5, with D uncertain. CDR1 and CDR2 (germline): MNHEY, SVGAGI. Trimming pared 6 bases from V and 2 bases from J, leaving 14 bases between. This CDR3 has 15 residues. Here the CDR3 reads CASSRYRTGNQPQHF. The CDR3, as DNA: TGTGCCAGCAGCCGATACAGAACGGGCAATCAGCCCCAGCATTTT.

The chain joins TRBV9 to TRBJ1-6, with D possibly matching TRBD1 (5 bases). CDR3 size: 17 residues. Trimming left V 0 bases short and J 6 bases short, with 16 bases between. Germline V gives CDR1 SGDLS, CDR2 YYNGEE. This CDR3 is CASSVGGSPGANSPLHF. In DNA, the CDR3 is TGTGCCAGCAGCGTAGGGGGCAGTCCGGGTGCTAATTCACCCCTCCACTTT.

The rearrangement joins TRBV27 to TRBJ2-5; a possible D gene is TRBD1 (5 bases). CDR1 and CDR2 from the germline V gene are MNHEY and SMNVEV (reference sequence). The CDR3 length is 15 residues. V was clipped by 5 bases and J by 5 bases, with 18 bases between them. The DNA for the CDR3 is TGTGCCAGCAGTCTGAGACAAGGGGTGGGGGAGACCCAGTACTTC. Its protein is CASSLRQGVGETQYF.

This chain connects TRBV24-1 to TRBJ1-2; TRBD1 agrees at 7 bases. Germline V gene lookup returns CDR1 KGHDR and CDR2 SFDVKD. V dropped 3 bases and J dropped 2; count of bases not matched to a gene: 2. The CDR3 is made up of 14 amino acids. The CDR3 nucleotides are TGTGCCACCAGTGATCCGGGACAGAACTATGGCTACACCTTC. As protein: CATSDPGQNYGYTF.

This clone was counted once. The genes are TRBV4-1 and TRBJ2-2, with 7 nucleotides matching TRBD1. CDR1 MGHRA and CDR2 YSYEKL come from the germline V gene. The trim removed 4 bases at V and 4 bases at J, leaving 12 bases unmatched. This CDR3 comprises 17 residues. In DNA, the CDR3 is TGCGCCAGCAGCCTAGGGTCTGACAGGGTTGTCACCGGGGAGCTGTTTTTT. Translated: CASSLGSDRVVTGELFF.

The V and J genes are TRBV7-2 and TRBJ2-1; no clear D. Germline V gene data show CDR1 as SGHTA and CDR2 as FQGNSA. V was trimmed by 0 bases and J by 6 bases, leaving 9 bases between them. The length of the CDR3 is 14 residues. The CDR3 region is CASSLAASSNEQFF. The CDR3 DNA follows: TGTGCCAGCAGCTTAGCGGCCTCTAGCAATGAGCAGTTCTTC.

The genes are TRBV6-5 and TRBJ1-2; TRBD1 aligns across 9 bases. Trimming removed 6 bases from V and 3 bases from J; junction bases left unmatched: 5. The CDR3 length is 14 residues. Looked up from germline, CDR1 is MNHEY and CDR2 is SVGAGI. The CDR3 DNA sequence: TGTGCCAGCAGCGCAGACAGGGGGGACTATGGCTACACCTTC. The encoded protein is CASSADRGDYGYTF.

The chain uses TRBV21-1 and TRBJ2-7; the table assigns TRBD2, which was not confirmed against the DNA. TRBV21-1 is designated a pseudogene. The CDR3 length is 14 residues. The CDR3 region has the DNA TGTGCCAGCAGCAAAGTGGCGGTAGTCTACGAGCAGTACTTC. Translating it yields CASSKVAVVYEQYF.

The chain links TRBV7-8 to TRBJ1-2; the D is unclear. This CDR3 contains 14 residues. V shed 4 bases and J shed 4 bases, with 13 bases lying between them. From germline, CDR1 is SGHVS and CDR2 FQNEAQ. CDR3 in amino acids: CASSYITDSYGYTF. DNA of the CDR3: TGTGCCAGCAGCTACATCACGGACTCCTATGGCTACACCTTC. Drawing the rest from reference TRBV7-8 and TRBJ1-2, the complete variable domain is GAGVSQSPRYKVAKRGQDVALRCDPISGHVSLFWYQQALGQGPEFLTYFQNEAQLDKSGLPSDRFFAERPEGSVSTLKIQRTQQEDSAVYLCASSYITDSYGYTFGSGTRLTVV.

In its sample, this clone was seen a few times. The chain has TRBV6-5 and TRBJ2-5; no definite D call. V lost 2 bases, J lost 1 base, and 8 bases lay in between. Germline V gives CDR1 MNHEY, CDR2 SVGAGI. CDR3 size: 14 residues. CDR3 bases: TGTGCCAGCAGTTACACAGTCGCCCAAGAGACCCAGTACTTC. Amino acid sequence: CASSYTVAQETQYF.